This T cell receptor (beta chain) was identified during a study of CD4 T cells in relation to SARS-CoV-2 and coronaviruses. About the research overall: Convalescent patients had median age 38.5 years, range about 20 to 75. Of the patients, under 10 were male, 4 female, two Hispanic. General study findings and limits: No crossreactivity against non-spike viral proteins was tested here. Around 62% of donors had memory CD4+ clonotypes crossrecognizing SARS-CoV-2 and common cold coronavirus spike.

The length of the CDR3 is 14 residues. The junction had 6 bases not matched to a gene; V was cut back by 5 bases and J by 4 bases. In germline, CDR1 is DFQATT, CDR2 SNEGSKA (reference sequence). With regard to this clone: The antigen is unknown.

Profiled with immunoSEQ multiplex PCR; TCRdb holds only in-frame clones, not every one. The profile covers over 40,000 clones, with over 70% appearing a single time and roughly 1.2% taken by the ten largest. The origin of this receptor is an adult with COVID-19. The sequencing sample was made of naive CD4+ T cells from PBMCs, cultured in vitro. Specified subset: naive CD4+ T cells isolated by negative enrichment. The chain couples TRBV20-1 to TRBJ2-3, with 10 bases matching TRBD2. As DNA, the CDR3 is TGCAGTGCTCGTGTAGCGGGAGGCGCAGATACGCAGTATTTT. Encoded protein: CSARVAGGADTQYF.